Presented here are 20 T cell receptor beta chains from one specimen sequenced in a study of blood T cell repertoires in COVID-19. Clones were read by immunoSEQ multiplex PCR, and TCRdb kept only the in-frame ones, dropping some. The sample holds about 31,000 clones, about nine tenths seen once. The sequencing input was peripheral blood. The receptors shown here come from a human donor in a cohort sampled during active COVID-19.

Note on this clone: Compared with germline, one end of the junction differs, possibly owing to a read error. V and J are TRBV7-7 and TRBJ2-5; 10 nucleotides match TRBD1. The CDR3 has 15 residues. CDR1 and CDR2 (germline): SSHAT, FNYEAQ (reference sequence). This chain's CDR3 is CASSLRRTGGETQYF. In nucleotides, the CDR3 is TGTGCTAGCAGCTTAAGGCGGACAGGGGGAGAGACCCAGTACTTC. Combining the CDR3 with reference TRBV7-7 and TRBJ2-5 gives the whole variable domain GAGVSQSPRYKVTKRGQDVTLRCDPISSHATLYWYQQALGQGPEFLTYFNYEAQPDKSGLPSDRFSAERPEGSISTLTIQRTEQRDSAMYRCASSLRRTGGETQYFGPGTRLLVL.

The V and J genes are TRBV6-5 and TRBJ1-1; unclear D gene. V dropped 4 bases and J dropped 0 bases, with 9 bases sitting between them. The CDR3 sequence is 14 residues long. Per the germline V gene, CDR1 is MNHEY and CDR2 is SVGAGI. As DNA, the CDR3 is TGTGCCAGCAGTTCCCACATGGTGAACACTGAAGCTTTCTTT. Translation gives CASSSHMVNTEAFF.

The rearrangement joins TRBV7-2 to TRBJ2-2; D not certain. CDR3 length: 15 residues. V lost 5 bases to trimming and J lost 4 bases, with 14 bases between them. CDR1 and CDR2 (germline): SGHTA, FQGNSA. The CDR3 region has the DNA TGTGCCAGCAGCCCGACTCTTCTAGGCACCGGGGAGCTGTTTTTT. As protein: CASSPTLLGTGELFF.

This rearrangement joins TRBV7-2 to TRBJ2-3; 11 bases are shared with TRBD2. The germline CDR1 and CDR2 sequences are SGHTA and FQGNSA. V trimming: 1 base; J trimming: 4 bases; junction bases outside the gene matches: 4. The CDR3 spans 16 residues. The CDR3 DNA follows: TGTGCCAGCAGCTTAGGGATAGCGGGGGGGCCAGATACGCAGTATTTT. Translation: CASSLGIAGGPDTQYF.

This clone was seen a handful of times. The chain is built from TRBV29-1 and TRBJ1-1; a weak D match, TRBD1 (6 bases). CDR3 length equals 15 residues. The V end lost 7 bases, the J end lost 2 bases, and 20 bases lay between the germline ends. Looked up from germline, CDR1 is SQVTM and CDR2 is ANQGSEA. Written as DNA, the CDR3 is TGCAGCGCGTTACAGGGTTTGGGCCTTAACACTGAAGCTTTCTTT. This gives the protein CSALQGLGLNTEAFF.

The chain carries TRBV5-1 and TRBJ2-5; D may be TRBD1 (6 bases). Trimming shortened V by 2 bases and J by 0 bases, and 11 bases separated the two germline ends. Germline CDR1 and CDR2: SGHRS and YFSETQ. The CDR3 totals 15 residues. This chain's CDR3 is CASSLQTGHQETQYF. CDR3 DNA sequence: TGCGCCAGCAGCTTACAGACAGGACACCAAGAGACCCAGTACTTC.

The DNA for the CDR3 is TGTGCCAGCAGTATCTATCAAGAGACCCAGTACTTC. Amino acid sequence: CASSIYQETQYF. The chain combines TRBV28 with TRBJ2-5; D remains ambiguous. V lost 5 bases, J lost 2 bases, and 6 bases lay in between. The CDR3 totals 12 residues. Germline values: CDR1 MDHEN, CDR2 SYDVKM.

A few counts support this clone. The chain is built from TRBV4-1 and TRBJ2-7; 10 bases are shared with TRBD2. The length of the CDR3 is 15 residues. In germline, CDR1 is MGHRA, CDR2 YSYEKL. Germline trimming cut 1 base from V and 5 bases from J; bases unmatched to any gene: 5. As DNA, the CDR3 is TGCGCCAGCAGCCAAGCAGCGGGAGGGGGCGACGAGCAGTACGTC. Translated: CASSQAAGGGDEQYV.

This chain joins TRBV2 and TRBJ1-2, with D maybe TRBD1 (5 bases). Trimming stripped 4 bases from V and 0 bases from J, with 9 bases between. The CDR3 runs 14 residues. Germline CDR1 is SNHLY and CDR2 is FYNNEI. CDR3 nucleotide sequence: TGTGCCAGCAGTGCTGGACAACCTAACTATGGCTACACCTTC. Its protein product is CASSAGQPNYGYTF.

J is TRBJ2-3 and V is TRBV7-2; 7 bases are shared with TRBD2. Germline trimming cut 2 bases from V and 2 bases from J; bases unmatched to any gene: 10. Germline values: CDR1 SGHTA, CDR2 FQGNSA. This CDR3 is 17 amino acids long. CDR3 region: CASSLRRASGPTDTQYF. CDR3 bases: TGTGCCAGCAGCTTACGAAGGGCTAGCGGCCCCACAGATACGCAGTATTTT.

This chain connects TRBV19 to TRBJ1-3; 9 positions match TRBD1. The CDR3 covers 16 residues. V dropped 3 bases and J dropped 4; count of bases not matched to a gene: 7. Germline CDR1 LNHDA, CDR2 SQIVND (reference sequence). CDR3 residues: CASSMKQGARGNTIYF. CDR3 DNA sequence: TGTGCCAGTAGTATGAAACAGGGGGCGCGCGGAAACACCATATATTTT.

As DNA, the CDR3 is TGCGCCAGCAGCTTGGGGCCAGGGGTGGACTATGGCTACACCTTC. It translates to CASSLGPGVDYGYTF. This sequence joins TRBV5-1 and TRBJ1-2; a possible D gene is TRBD1 (6 bases). Per germline, CDR1 SGHRS and CDR2 YFSETQ. V was cut by 0 bases and J by 3 bases, with 12 bases left in between. This CDR3 is built from 15 residues. Full variable domain (outside the CDR3, taken from reference TRBV5-1 and TRBJ1-2): KAGVTQTPRYLIKTRGQQVTLSCSPISGHRSVSWYQQTPGQGLQFLFEYFSETQRNKGNFPGRFSGRQFSNSRSEMNVSTLELGDSALYLCASSLGPGVDYGYTFGSGTRLTVV.

V usage is TRBV14 and J usage is TRBJ1-2; tentatively, D is TRBD1 (5 bases). This CDR3 has 13 residues. CDR1 SGHDN and CDR2 FVKESK come from the germline V gene. V was shortened by 7 bases and J by 8 bases, with 17 bases between the two germline ends. In DNA form, the CDR3 reads TGTGCCAGCACCCCAAGGGCAGGGCAAGGCTACACCTTC. Translating it yields CASTPRAGQGYTF.

This clone appeared once. This chain links TRBV6-5 with TRBJ2-5; the D is unclear. V lost 7 bases and J lost 4, with 7 bases in between. The CDR3 spans 11 residues. CDR1 is MNHEY and CDR2 is SVGAGI in the germline V gene. The CDR3 DNA sequence: TGTGCCAGCAAAGAGATAGAGACCCAGTACTTC. Its translation is CASKEIETQYF.

The chain carries TRBV19 and TRBJ1-5; no reliable D call. The CDR3 consists of 16 residues. With 3 bases removed from V and 2 bases from J, the gap between germline ends came to 14 bases. Germline CDR1 is LNHDA and CDR2 is SQIVND (reference sequence). The CDR3: CASSIGLRVGNQPQHF. In DNA, the CDR3 is TGTGCCAGTAGTATTGGGTTGAGGGTGGGCAATCAGCCCCAGCATTTT.

J is TRBJ1-2 and V is TRBV6-4, with 12 bases fitting TRBD1. The CDR3 covers 13 residues. The V gene's germline CDR1 is MRHNA and CDR2 SNTAGT. Unmatched junction bases numbered 2, after V lost 6 bases and J lost 6 bases. In nucleotides, the CDR3 is TGTGCCAGCAGGGGACAGGGGGCGGATGGCTACACCTTC. Protein sequence: CASRGQGADGYTF.

The genes are TRBV10-3 and TRBJ2-1; TRBD2 aligns across 11 bases. Losses at the gene ends were 0 bases for V and 10 bases for J; bases not matched to a gene: 2. This CDR3 spans 14 amino acids. CDR1 and CDR2 from the germline V gene are ENHRY and SYGVKD. The CDR3: CAISESVAGGEQFF. CDR3 nucleotide sequence: TGTGCCATCAGTGAGTCAGTAGCGGGAGGGGAGCAGTTCTTC.

The rearrangement joins TRBV3-1 (or the pseudogene TRBV3-2) to TRBJ2-5; D unclear. CDR3 size: 12 residues. V lost 4 bases to trimming and J lost 5 bases, with 8 bases between them. In germline, CDR1 is LGHDT, CDR2 YNNKEL (reference sequence). CDR3 nucleotides: TGTGCCAGCAGCCTTTTAGTGGAGACCCAGTACTTC. The encoded protein is CASSLLVETQYF.

The table lists this clone with a count of one. The chain uses TRBV7-2 and TRBJ2-6; TRBD1 agrees at 7 bases. The CDR3 contains 17 residues. After removal of 0 bases from V and 2 bases from J, the junction contained 4 bases not matched to a gene. Germline CDR1 SGHTA, CDR2 FQGNSA. CDR3 protein: CASSLAPQGAGANVLTF. The CDR3 coding sequence is TGTGCCAGCAGCTTAGCGCCCCAGGGGGCTGGGGCCAACGTCCTGACTTTC. Combining the CDR3 with reference TRBV7-2 and TRBJ2-6 gives the whole variable domain GAGVSQSPSNKVTEKGKDVELRCDPISGHTALYWYRQSLGQGLEFLIYFQGNSAPDKSGLPSDRFSAERTGGSVSTLTIQRTQQEDSAVYLCASSLAPQGAGANVLTFGAGSRLTVL.

The CDR3 region is CASSLRDRDNQPQHF. CDR3 in DNA: TGTGCCAGCAGCCTCCGGGACAGGGACAATCAGCCCCAGCATTTT. This chain joins TRBV5-6 and TRBJ1-5, with 9 bases identical to TRBD1. The CDR3 sequence is 15 residues long. The junction had 5 bases not matched to a gene; V was cut back by 4 bases and J by 3 bases. Germline V lookup: CDR1 SGHDT, CDR2 YYEEEE.